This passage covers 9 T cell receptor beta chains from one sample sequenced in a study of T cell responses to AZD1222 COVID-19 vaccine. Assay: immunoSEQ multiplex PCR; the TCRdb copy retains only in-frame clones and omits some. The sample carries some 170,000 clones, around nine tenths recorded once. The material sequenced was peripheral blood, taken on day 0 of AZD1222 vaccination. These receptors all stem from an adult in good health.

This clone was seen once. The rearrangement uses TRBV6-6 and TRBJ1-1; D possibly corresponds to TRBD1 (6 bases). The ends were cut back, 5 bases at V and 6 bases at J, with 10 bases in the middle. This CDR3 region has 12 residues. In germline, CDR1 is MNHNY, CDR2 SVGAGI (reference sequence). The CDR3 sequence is CASSTEGAEAFF. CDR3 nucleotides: TGTGCCAGCAGTACTGAGGGGGCTGAAGCTTTCTTT.

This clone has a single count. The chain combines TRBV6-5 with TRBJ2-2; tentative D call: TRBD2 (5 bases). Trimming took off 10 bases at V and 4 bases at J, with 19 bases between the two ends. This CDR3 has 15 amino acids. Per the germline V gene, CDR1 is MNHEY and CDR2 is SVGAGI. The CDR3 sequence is CATDGNPGRTGELFF. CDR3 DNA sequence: TGTGCCACCGACGGGAATCCCGGGCGCACCGGGGAGCTGTTTTTT.

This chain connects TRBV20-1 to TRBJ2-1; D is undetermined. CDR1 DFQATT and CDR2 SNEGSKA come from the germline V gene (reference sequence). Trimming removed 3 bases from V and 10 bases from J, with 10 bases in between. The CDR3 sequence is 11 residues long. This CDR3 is CSASPAWEQFF. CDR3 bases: TGCAGTGCTAGTCCTGCTTGGGAGCAGTTCTTC.

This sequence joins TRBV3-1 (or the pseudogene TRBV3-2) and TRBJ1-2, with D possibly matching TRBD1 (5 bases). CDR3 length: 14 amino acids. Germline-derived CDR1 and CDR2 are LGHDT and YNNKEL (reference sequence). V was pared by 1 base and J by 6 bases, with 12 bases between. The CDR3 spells CASSQGGRANGYTF. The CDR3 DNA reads TGTGCCAGCAGCCAAGGGGGCAGGGCTAATGGCTACACCTTC.

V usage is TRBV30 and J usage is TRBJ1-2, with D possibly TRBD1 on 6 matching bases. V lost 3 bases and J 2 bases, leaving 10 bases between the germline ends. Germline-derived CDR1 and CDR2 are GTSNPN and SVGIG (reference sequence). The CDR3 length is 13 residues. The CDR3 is CAWSAGQNYGYTF. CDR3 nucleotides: TGTGCCTGGAGCGCAGGACAGAACTATGGCTACACCTTC.

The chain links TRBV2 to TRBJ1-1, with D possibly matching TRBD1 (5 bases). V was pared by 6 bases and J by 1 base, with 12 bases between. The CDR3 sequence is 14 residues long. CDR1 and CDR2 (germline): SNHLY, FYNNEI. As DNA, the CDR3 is TGTGCCAGCAGCATACCACAGGAGAACACTGAAGCTTTCTTT. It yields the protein CASSIPQENTEAFF.

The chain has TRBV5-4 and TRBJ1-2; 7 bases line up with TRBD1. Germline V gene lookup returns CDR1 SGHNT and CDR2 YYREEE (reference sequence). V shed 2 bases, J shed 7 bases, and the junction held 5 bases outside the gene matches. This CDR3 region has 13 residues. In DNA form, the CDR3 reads TGTGCCAGCAGCTTAGACAGGGAAAGTGGCTACACCTTC. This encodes CASSLDRESGYTF.

CDR3 bases: TGTGCCAGCAGTTACGGGCAGGAGGCCTACAATGAGCAGTTCTTC. Translating gives CASSYGQEAYNEQFF. The chain links TRBV6-5 to TRBJ2-1; D perhaps matches TRBD2 (5 bases). Germline lookup yields CDR1 MNHEY and CDR2 SVGAGI. The ends were cut back, 2 bases at V and 2 bases at J, with 10 bases in the middle. The CDR3 length is 15 residues.

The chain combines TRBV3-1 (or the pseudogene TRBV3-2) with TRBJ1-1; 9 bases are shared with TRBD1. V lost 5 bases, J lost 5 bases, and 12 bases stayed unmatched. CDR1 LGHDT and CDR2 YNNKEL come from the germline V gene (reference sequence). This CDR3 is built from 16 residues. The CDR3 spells CASSSSRLDRGTEAFF. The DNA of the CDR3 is TGTGCCAGCAGCTCTTCACGGTTGGACAGGGGAACTGAAGCTTTCTTT.